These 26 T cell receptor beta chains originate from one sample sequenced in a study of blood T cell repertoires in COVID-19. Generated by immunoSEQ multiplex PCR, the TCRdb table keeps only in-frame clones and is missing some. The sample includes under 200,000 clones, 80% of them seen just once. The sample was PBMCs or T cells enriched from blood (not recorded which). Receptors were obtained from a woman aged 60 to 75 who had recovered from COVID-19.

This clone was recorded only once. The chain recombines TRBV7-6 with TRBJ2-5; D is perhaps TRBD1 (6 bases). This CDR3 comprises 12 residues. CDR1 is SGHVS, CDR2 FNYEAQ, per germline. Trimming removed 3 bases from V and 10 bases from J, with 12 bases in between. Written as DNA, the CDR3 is TGTGCCAGCAGCTTCTCAGGGGCCCTCCAGTACTTC. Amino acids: CASSFSGALQYF.

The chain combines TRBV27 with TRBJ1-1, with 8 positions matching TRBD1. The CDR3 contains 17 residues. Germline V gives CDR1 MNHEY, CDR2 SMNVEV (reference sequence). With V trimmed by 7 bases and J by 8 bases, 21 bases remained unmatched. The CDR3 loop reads CASTGRQGARYAPEAFF. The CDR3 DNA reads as TGTGCCAGCACCGGGCGCCAGGGGGCTCGGTATGCCCCGGAAGCTTTCTTT.

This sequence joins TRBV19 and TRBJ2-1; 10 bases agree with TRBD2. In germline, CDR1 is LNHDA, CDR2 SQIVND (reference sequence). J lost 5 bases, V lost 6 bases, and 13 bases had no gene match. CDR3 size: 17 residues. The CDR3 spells CASSEGISGGWNNEQFF. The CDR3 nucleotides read TGTGCCAGTAGCGAGGGGATTAGCGGGGGGTGGAACAATGAGCAGTTCTTC. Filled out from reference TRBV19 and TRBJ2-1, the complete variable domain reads DGGITQSPKYLFRKEGQNVTLSCEQNLNHDAMYWYRQDPGQGLRLIYYSQIVNDFQKGDIAEGYSVSREKKESFPLTVTSAQKNPTAFYLCASSEGISGGWNNEQFFGPGTRLTVL.

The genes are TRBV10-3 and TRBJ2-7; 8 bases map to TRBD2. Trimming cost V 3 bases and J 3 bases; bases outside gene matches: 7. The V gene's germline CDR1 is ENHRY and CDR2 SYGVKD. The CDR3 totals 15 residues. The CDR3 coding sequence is TGTGCCATCAGTGACGGGGGGGGGCTGGACTACGAGCAGTACTTC. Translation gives CAISDGGGLDYEQYF.

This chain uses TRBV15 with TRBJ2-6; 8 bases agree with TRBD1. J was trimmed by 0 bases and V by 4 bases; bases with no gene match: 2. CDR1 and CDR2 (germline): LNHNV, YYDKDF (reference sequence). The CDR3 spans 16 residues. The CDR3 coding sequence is TGTGCCACCAGCATTACAGGGGGCTCTGGGGCCAACGTCCTGACTTTC. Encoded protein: CATSITGGSGANVLTF.

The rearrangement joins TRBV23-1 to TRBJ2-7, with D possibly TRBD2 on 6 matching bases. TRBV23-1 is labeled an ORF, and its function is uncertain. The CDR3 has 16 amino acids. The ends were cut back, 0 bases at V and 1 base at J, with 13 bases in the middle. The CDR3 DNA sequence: TGCGCCAGCAGTCAATCGGGCGGGGAGCCATCCTACGAGCAGTACTTC. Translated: CASSQSGGEPSYEQYF.

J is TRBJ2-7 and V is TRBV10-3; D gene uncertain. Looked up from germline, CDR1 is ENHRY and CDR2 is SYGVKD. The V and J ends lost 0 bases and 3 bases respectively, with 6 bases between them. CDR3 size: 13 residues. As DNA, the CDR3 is TGTGCCATCAGTGAGTCAGGAGTCTACGAGCAGTACTTC. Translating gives CAISESGVYEQYF.

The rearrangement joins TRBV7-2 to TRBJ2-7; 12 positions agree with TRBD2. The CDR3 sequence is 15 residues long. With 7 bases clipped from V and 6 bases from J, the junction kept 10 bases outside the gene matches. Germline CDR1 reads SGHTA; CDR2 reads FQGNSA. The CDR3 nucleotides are TGTGCCAGCACCCCTAGCGGGGGGGCCTTTGGCGAGCAGTACTTC. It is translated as CASTPSGGAFGEQYF.

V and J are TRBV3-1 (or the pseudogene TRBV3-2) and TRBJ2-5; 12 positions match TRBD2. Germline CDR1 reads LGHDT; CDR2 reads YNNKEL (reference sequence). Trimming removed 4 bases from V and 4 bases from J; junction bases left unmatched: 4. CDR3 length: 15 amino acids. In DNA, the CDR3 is TGTGCCAGCAGCCCTGAGACTAGCGGGGGAGAGACCCAGTACTTC. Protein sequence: CASSPETSGGETQYF.

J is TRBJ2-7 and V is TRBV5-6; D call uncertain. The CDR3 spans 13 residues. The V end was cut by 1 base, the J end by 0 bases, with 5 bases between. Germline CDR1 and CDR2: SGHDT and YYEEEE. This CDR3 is CASSLRDSYEQYF. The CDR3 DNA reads TGTGCCAGCAGCTTGCGCGACTCCTACGAGCAGTACTTC.

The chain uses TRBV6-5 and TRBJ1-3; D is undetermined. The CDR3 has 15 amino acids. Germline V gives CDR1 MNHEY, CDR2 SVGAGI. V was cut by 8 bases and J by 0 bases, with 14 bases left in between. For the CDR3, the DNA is TGTGCCAGCTGCTCTTTTAAACACTCTGGAAACACCATATATTTT. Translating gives CASCSFKHSGNTIYF.

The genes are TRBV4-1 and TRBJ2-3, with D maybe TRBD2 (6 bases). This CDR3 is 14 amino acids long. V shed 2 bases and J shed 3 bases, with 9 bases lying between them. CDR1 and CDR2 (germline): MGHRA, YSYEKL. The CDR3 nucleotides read TGCGCCAGCAGCCAAACGGGGGAGACAGATACGCAGTATTTT. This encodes CASSQTGETDTQYF.

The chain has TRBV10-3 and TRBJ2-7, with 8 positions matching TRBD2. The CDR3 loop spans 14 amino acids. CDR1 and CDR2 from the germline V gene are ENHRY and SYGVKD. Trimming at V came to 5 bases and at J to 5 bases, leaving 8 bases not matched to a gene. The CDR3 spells CAISRTSSLDEQYF. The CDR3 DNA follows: TGTGCCATCAGTCGGACTAGCAGTCTCGACGAGCAGTACTTC.

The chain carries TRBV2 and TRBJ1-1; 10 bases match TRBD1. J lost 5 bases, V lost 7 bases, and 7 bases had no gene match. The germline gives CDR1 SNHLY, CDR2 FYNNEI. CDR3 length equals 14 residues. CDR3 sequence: CASIWDRGGTEAFF. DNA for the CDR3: TGTGCCAGCATTTGGGACAGGGGTGGGACTGAAGCTTTCTTT.

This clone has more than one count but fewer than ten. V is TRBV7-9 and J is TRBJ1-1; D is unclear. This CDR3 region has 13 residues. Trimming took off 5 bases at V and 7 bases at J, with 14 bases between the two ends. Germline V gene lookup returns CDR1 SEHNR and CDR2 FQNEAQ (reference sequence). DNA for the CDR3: TGTGCCAGCAGCCCACATTTGGGGAGTGAAGCTTTCTTT. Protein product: CASSPHLGSEAFF.

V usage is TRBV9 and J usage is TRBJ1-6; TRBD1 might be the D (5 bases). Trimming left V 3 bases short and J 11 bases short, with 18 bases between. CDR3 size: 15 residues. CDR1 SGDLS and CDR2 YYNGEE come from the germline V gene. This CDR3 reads CASSASRELFAPLHF. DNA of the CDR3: TGTGCCAGCAGCGCTTCCAGGGAATTATTCGCACCCCTCCACTTT.

CDR3 sequence reads: CATSHYLAGASTDTQYF. For the CDR3, the DNA is TGTGCCACCAGTCATTACCTAGCGGGGGCGAGCACAGATACGCAGTATTTT. This chain joins TRBV24-1 and TRBJ2-3, with TRBD2 matching over 10 bases. V was clipped by 6 bases and J by 0 bases; unmatched bases: 8. The CDR3 extends over 17 amino acids. Per germline, CDR1 KGHDR and CDR2 SFDVKD.

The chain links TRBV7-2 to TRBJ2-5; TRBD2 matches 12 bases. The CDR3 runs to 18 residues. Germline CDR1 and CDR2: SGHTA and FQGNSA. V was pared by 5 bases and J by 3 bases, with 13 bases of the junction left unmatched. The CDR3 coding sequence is TGTGCCAGCAGCCTCTCAAGGACTAGCGGGGTCGCGGAAGAGACCCAGTACTTC. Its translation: CASSLSRTSGVAEETQYF. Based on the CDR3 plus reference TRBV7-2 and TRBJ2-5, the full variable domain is GAGVSQSPSNKVTEKGKDVELRCDPISGHTALYWYRQSLGQGLEFLIYFQGNSAPDKSGLPSDRFSAERTGGSVSTLTIQRTQQEDSAVYLCASSLSRTSGVAEETQYFGPGTRLLVL.

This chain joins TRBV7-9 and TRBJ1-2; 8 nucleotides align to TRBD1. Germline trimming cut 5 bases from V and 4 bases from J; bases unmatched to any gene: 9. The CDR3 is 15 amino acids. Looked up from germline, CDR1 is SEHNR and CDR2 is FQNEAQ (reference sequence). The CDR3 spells CASSQRAGGLYGYTF. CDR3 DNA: TGTGCCAGCAGCCAGCGGGCAGGGGGCCTCTATGGCTACACCTTC.

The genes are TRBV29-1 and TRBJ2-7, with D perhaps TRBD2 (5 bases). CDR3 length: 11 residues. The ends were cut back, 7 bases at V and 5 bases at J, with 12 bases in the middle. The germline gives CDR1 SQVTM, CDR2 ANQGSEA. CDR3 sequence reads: CSAIGSNEQYF. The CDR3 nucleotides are TGCAGCGCCATAGGGAGCAACGAGCAGTACTTC.

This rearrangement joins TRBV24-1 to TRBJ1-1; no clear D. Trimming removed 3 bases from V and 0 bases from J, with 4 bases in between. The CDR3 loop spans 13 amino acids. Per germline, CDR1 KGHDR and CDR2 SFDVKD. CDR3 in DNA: TGTGCCACCAGTGATACAATGAACACTGAAGCTTTCTTT. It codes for CATSDTMNTEAFF.

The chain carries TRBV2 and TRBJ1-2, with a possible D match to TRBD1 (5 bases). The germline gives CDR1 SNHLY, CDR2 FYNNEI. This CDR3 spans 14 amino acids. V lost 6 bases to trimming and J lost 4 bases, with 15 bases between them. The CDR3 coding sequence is TGTGCCAGCAGCAACGACAGATGGCCCTATGGCTACACCTTC. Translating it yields CASSNDRWPYGYTF.

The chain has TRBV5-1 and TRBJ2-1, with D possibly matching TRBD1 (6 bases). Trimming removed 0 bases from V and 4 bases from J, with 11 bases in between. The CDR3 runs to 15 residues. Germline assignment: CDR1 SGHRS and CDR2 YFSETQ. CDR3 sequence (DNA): TGCGCCAGCAGCTTGGCAGGGGACCTTTACAATGAGCAGTTCTTC. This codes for CASSLAGDLYNEQFF.

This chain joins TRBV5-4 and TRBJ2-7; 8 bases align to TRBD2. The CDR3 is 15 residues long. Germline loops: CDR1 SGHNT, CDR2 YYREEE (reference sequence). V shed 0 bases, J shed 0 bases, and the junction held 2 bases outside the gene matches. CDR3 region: CASSLELAGSYEQYF. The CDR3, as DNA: TGTGCCAGCAGCTTGGAGCTAGCGGGCTCCTACGAGCAGTACTTC.

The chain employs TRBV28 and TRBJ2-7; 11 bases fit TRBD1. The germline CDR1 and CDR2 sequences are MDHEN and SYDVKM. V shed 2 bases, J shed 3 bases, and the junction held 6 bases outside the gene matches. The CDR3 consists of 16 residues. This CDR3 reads CASSLIGQGARYEQYF. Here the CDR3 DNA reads TGTGCCAGCAGTTTAATCGGACAGGGGGCGCGCTACGAGCAGTACTTC.

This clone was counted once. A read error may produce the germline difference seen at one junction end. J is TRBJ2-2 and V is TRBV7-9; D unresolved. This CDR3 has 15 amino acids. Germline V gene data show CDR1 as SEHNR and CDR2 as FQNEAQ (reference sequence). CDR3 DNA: TGTGCCAGCAGCTCCCGGTCCCCGAAGACCGGGGAGCTGTTTTTT. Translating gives CASSSRSPKTGELFF.